A selection of T cell receptor beta chains follows, all from one sample in a study of blood T cell repertoires in COVID-19. Sequencing used immunoSEQ multiplex PCR; TCRdb keeps in-frame clones, though not all of them. The sample lists 200,000 to 250,000 clones, 75% to 90% seen once, with approximately 2.5% in the top ten. The sequenced material came from peripheral blood. All receptors come from a man aged 25-40 years with COVID-19, enrolled during active disease. Both conserved end residues are part of each CDR3. The order of the fields is clone size, V gene, D gene, J gene, CDR3 protein, CDR3 DNA. D genes are given only for firm matches. Clone size is stated in some rows and not others, as once, few, many or a class when expanded.

clone size: NA
V gene: TRBV10-3
D gene: TRBD1
J gene: TRBJ1-2
CDR3 protein: CAISEPKTGSHGYTF
CDR3 DNA: TGTGCCATCAGTGAGCCCAAGACAGGGAGTCATGGCTACACCTTC

clone size: NA
V gene: TRBV3-1/TRBV3-2
D gene: NA
J gene: TRBJ1-2
CDR3 protein: CASTKNELQHGYTF
CDR3 DNA: TGTGCCAGCACCAAAAATGAACTCCAACATGGCTACACCTTC

clone size: NA
V gene: TRBV6-5
D gene: NA
J gene: TRBJ2-7
CDR3 protein: CASSYTMDSTYEQYF
CDR3 DNA: TGTGCCAGCAGTTACACTATGGACAGCACCTACGAGCAGTACTTC

clone size: NA
V gene: TRBV7-3
D gene: NA
J gene: TRBJ2-1
CDR3 protein: CASSFITGNEQFF
CDR3 DNA: TGTGCCAGCAGCTTCATCACGGGAAATGAGCAGTTCTTC

clone size: NA
V gene: TRBV13
D gene: TRBD2
J gene: TRBJ2-5
CDR3 protein: CASSPRGGRQETQYF
CDR3 DNA: TGTGCCAGCAGCCCTCGGGGGGGAAGGCAAGAGACCCAGTACTTC

clone size: NA
V gene: TRBV28
D gene: TRBD1
J gene: TRBJ1-2
CDR3 protein: CASRYPPGGGDYGYTF
CDR3 DNA: TGTGCCAGCAGATACCCCCCAGGGGGCGGGGACTATGGCTACACCTTC

clone size: NA
V gene: TRBV9
D gene: TRBD2
J gene: TRBJ2-1
CDR3 protein: CASSVAGLAGGREQFF
CDR3 DNA: TGTGCCAGCAGCGTCGCAGGACTAGCGGGAGGGCGCGAGCAGTTCTTC

clone size: NA
V gene: TRBV13
D gene: TRBD1
J gene: TRBJ2-7
CDR3 protein: CASKDRPSYEQYF
CDR3 DNA: TGTGCCAGCAAGGACAGGCCCTCCTACGAGCAGTACTTC

clone size: NA
V gene: TRBV9
D gene: NA
J gene: TRBJ1-1
CDR3 protein: CASSEGVTVNTEAFF
CDR3 DNA: TGTGCCAGCAGCGAGGGGGTGACAGTGAACACTGAAGCTTTCTTT

clone size: NA
V gene: TRBV28
D gene: NA
J gene: TRBJ2-3
CDR3 protein: CASSSSDISSTDTQYF
CDR3 DNA: TGTGCCAGCAGCTCCTCGGACATCTCTAGCACAGATACGCAGTATTTT

clone size: NA
V gene: TRBV6-2/TRBV6-3
D gene: NA
J gene: TRBJ2-3
CDR3 protein: CASSLNADTQYF
CDR3 DNA: TGTGCCAGCAGCCTAAATGCAGATACGCAGTATTTT

clone size: NA
V gene: TRBV6-6
D gene: NA
J gene: TRBJ2-2
CDR3 protein: CASSYLPPRERELFF
CDR3 DNA: TGTGCCAGCAGTTACCTCCCGCCTCGGGAGAGGGAGCTGTTTTTT

clone size: once
V gene: TRBV25-1
D gene: TRBD1
J gene: TRBJ2-7
CDR3 protein: CASEQGYEQYF
CDR3 DNA: TGTGCCAGCGAACAGGGGTACGAGCAGTACTTC

clone size: NA
V gene: TRBV6-5
D gene: NA
J gene: TRBJ2-1
CDR3 protein: CASRWNRDNEQFF
CDR3 DNA: TGTGCCAGCAGGTGGAATCGGGACAATGAGCAGTTCTTC

clone size: once
V gene: TRBV7-2
D gene: NA
J gene: TRBJ2-7
CDR3 protein: CASSLAGAGTSYEQYF
CDR3 DNA: TGTGCCAGCAGCTTAGCTGGTGCGGGGACCTCCTACGAGCAGTACTTC

clone size: NA
V gene: TRBV6-5
D gene: TRBD2
J gene: TRBJ2-7
CDR3 protein: CASRKTSGSSEQYF
CDR3 DNA: TGTGCCAGTCGAAAGACTAGCGGGAGTTCCGAGCAGTACTTC

clone size: NA
V gene: TRBV5-6
D gene: NA
J gene: TRBJ1-1
CDR3 protein: CASSLDRMNTEAFF
CDR3 DNA: TGTGCCAGCAGCTTGGACAGAATGAACACTGAAGCTTTCTTT

clone size: NA
V gene: TRBV11-2
D gene: TRBD1
J gene: TRBJ1-1
CDR3 protein: CASSAQGQPNTEAFF
CDR3 DNA: TGTGCCAGCAGCGCCCAGGGACAGCCGAACACTGAAGCTTTCTTT

clone size: NA
V gene: TRBV3-1/TRBV3-2
D gene: NA
J gene: TRBJ1-1
CDR3 protein: CASSQEGGRGAFF
CDR3 DNA: TGTGCCAGCAGCCAAGAGGGAGGGAGGGGAGCTTTCTTT

clone size: NA
V gene: TRBV7-8
D gene: TRBD1
J gene: TRBJ2-7
CDR3 protein: CASSSTQGVSYEQYF
CDR3 DNA: TGTGCCAGCAGCTCTACTCAGGGGGTCTCCTACGAGCAGTACTTC

clone size: NA
V gene: TRBV18
D gene: TRBD2
J gene: TRBJ2-3
CDR3 protein: CASSPQAGASTDTQYF
CDR3 DNA: TGTGCCAGCTCACCACAAGCGGGGGCTAGCACAGATACGCAGTATTTT

clone size: few
V gene: TRBV7-9
D gene: NA
J gene: TRBJ2-1
CDR3 protein: CASSLEARRMSYNEQFF
CDR3 DNA: TGTGCCAGCAGCTTAGAGGCCAGGAGGATGTCCTACAATGAGCAGTTCTTC